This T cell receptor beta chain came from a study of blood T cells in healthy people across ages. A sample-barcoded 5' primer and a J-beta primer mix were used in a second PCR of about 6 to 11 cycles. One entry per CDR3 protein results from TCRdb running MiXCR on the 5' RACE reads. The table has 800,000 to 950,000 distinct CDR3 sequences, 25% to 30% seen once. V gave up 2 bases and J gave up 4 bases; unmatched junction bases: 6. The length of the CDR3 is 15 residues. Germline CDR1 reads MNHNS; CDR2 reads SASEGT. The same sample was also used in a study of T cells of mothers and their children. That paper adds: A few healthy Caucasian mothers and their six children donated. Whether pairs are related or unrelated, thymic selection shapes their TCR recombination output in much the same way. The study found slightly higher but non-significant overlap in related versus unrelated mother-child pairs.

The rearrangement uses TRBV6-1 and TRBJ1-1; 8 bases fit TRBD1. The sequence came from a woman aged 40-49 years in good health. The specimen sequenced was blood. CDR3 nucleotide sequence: TGTGCCAGCAGTGAACGACAGGGGAAGGGCACTGAAGCTTTCTTT. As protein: CASSERQGKGTEAFF.